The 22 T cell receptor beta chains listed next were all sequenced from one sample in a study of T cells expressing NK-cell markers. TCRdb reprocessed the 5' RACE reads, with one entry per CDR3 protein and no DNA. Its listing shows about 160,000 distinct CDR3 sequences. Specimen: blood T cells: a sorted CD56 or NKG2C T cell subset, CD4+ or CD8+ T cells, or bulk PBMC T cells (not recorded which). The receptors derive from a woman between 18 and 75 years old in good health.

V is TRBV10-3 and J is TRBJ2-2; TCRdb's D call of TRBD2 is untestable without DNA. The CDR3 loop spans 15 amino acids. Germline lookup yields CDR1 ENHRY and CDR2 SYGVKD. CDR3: CAISGRGGGTGELFF.

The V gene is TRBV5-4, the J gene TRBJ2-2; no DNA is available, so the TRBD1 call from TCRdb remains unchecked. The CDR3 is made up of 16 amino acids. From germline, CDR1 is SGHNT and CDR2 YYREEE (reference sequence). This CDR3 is CASSSNPGQDTGELFF.

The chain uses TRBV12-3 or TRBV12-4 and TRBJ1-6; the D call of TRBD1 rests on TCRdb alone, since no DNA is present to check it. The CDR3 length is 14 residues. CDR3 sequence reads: CASSSWGLNSPLHF.

This chain's CDR3 is CASSLGPGTEAFF. This chain uses TRBV5-1 with TRBJ1-1; TCRdb designates TRBD1, a call that cannot be tested without DNA. Germline CDR1 is SGHRS and CDR2 is YFSETQ. This CDR3 is 13 amino acids long. Using reference TRBV5-1 and TRBJ1-1 for the parts outside the CDR3, the full variable domain is KAGVTQTPRYLIKTRGQQVTLSCSPISGHRSVSWYQQTPGQGLQFLFEYFSETQRNKGNFPGRFSGRQFSNSRSEMNVSTLELGDSALYLCASSLGPGTEAFFGQGTRLTVV.

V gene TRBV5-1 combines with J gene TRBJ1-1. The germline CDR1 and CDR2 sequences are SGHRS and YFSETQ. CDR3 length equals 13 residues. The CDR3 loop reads CASSPALETEAFF. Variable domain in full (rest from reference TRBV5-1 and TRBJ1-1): KAGVTQTPRYLIKTRGQQVTLSCSPISGHRSVSWYQQTPGQGLQFLFEYFSETQRNKGNFPGRFSGRQFSNSRSEMNVSTLELGDSALYLCASSPALETEAFFGQGTRLTVV.

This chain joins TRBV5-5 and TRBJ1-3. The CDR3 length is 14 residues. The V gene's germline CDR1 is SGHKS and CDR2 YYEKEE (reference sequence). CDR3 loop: CASTLPSSGNTIYF.

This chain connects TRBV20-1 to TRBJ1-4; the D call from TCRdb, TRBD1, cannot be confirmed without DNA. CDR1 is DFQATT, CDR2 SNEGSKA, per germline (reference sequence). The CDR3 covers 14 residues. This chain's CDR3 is CSASWGLGNEKLFF.

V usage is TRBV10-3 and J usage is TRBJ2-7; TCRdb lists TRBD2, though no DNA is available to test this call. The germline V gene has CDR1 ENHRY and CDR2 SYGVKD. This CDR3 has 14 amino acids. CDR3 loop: CAISPQLAGGEQYF.

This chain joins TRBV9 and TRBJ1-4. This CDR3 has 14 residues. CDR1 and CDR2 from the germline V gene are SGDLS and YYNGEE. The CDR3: CASSLKSTPEKLFF.

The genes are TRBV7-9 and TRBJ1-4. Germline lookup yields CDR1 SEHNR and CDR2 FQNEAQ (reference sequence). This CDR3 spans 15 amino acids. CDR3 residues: CASSPLGRANEKLFF.

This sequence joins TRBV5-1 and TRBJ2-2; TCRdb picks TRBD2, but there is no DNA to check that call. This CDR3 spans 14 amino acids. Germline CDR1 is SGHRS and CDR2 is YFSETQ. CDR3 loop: CASSLERLTGELFF.

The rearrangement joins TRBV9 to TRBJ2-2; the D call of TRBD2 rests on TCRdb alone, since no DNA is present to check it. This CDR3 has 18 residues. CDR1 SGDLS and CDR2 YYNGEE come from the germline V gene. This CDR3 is CASSAITSGFPNTGELFF.

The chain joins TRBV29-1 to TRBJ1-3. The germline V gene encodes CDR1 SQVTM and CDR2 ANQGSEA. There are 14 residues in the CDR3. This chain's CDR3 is CSVAGTASGNTIYF.

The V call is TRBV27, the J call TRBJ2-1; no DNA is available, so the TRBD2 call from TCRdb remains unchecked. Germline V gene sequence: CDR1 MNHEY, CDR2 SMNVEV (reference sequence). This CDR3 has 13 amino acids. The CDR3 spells CASNGRAVNEQFF.

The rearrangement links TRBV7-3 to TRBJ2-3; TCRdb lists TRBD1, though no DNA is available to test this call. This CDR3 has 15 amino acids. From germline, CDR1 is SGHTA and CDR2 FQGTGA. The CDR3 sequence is CASSFAAGPTDTQYF.

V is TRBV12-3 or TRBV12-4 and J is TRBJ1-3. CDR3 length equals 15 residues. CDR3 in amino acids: CASSPDQGSGNTIYF.

The CDR3: CASSPTGARGTQYF. This chain links TRBV6-1 with TRBJ2-5; TCRdb calls TRBD1, which cannot be checked without DNA. CDR1 is MNHNS and CDR2 is SASEGT in the germline V gene. The CDR3 sequence is 14 residues long.

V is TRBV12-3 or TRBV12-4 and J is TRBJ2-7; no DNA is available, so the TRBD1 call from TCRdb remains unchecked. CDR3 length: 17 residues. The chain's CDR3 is CASSANPGLENSYEQYF.

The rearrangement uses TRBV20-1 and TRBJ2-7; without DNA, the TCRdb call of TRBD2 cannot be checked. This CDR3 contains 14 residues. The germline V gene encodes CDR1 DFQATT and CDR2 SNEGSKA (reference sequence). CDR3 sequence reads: CSARAPGSGSLQYF.

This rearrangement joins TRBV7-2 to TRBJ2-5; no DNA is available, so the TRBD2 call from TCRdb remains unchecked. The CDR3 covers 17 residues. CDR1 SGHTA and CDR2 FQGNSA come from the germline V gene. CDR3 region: CASSLVGTSGIGETQYF. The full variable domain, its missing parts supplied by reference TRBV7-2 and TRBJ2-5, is GAGVSQSPSNKVTEKGKDVELRCDPISGHTALYWYRQSLGQGLEFLIYFQGNSAPDKSGLPSDRFSAERTGGSVSTLTIQRTQQEDSAVYLCASSLVGTSGIGETQYFGPGTRLLVL.

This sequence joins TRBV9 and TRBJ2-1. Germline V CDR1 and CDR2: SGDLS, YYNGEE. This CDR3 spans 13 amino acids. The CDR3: CASSPARFGEQFF.

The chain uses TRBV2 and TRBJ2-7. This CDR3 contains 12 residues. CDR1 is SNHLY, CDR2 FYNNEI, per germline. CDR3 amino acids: CASSTTIYEQYF.